This T cell receptor (beta chain) was recorded in a study of identical twins (dated by TCRdb to the mid-2010s). Broadly, across the study: TCR alpha and beta repertoires from monozygotic twins, unrelated adults of various ages and cord blood were deep-sequenced to test whether fetal clonotypes persist. To rule out contamination, the twin experiments were replicated at different times with different library preparation protocols.

Only healthy Caucasian donors were included. Three pairs of female monozygotic twins, all aged about 18 to 29 years, made up the twin cohort. CD4+ and CD8+ T cell populations were isolated with positive isolation kits from Invitrogen. With respect to this clonotype: This receptor's antigen is unknown. Qualities for individual bases were not recorded, and no much larger clone is one base off.

CDR1 and CDR2 are drawn from the germline V gene (reference sequence): MNHEY, SMNVEV. Between the V and J ends, shortened by 2 bases and 7 bases respectively, the junction contains 8 bases. The CDR3 starts with the cysteine, ends with the phenylalanine, and has 13 residues. Only the CDR3 part of the read is kept: 39 bases, read in frame from the first base. Libraries were made using 5' RACE. The sequencer was an Illumina HiSeq 2000. A universal primer binding site was added through template switching, and the final cDNA carried a unique molecular identifier so that TCR cDNA molecules could be counted accurately. Specific primers in the conserved constant-segment region were used to synthesize first-strand cDNA for the TCR alpha and beta chains. To control for contamination, every cDNA library was double barcoded, receiving both a SMART-Mk sample barcode and Illumina barcodes. Two successive PCR steps introduced TruSeq adapter sequences along with Illumina sample barcodes. The TCR alpha and beta cDNA libraries were sequenced on the Illumina HiSeq platform using custom primers. On the study's bioinformatics: MiGEC was used to process raw reads and extract unique molecular identifiers, and MiXCR was used to find CDR3 positions. Recombination models were inferred per individual with the repgenHMM and IGoR tools using an EM algorithm. The tcR package in R was used for shared clonotype analysis, with sharing normalized by the product of cloneset sizes. Out-of-frame nonproductive sequences were analyzed to study raw recombination free of thymic and clonal selection effects. TCRdb redid the processing of the public reads, applying fastp at Q25 and MiXCR, and retained in-frame beta chains. Each record represents a unique CDR3 protein, reported with the most common genes and DNA among its rows. The authors' filters were not applied to this entry. The sample yields around 250,000 distinct CDR3 sequences; 6% to 7% were counted once. Just over 14% of the sample rests with the top ten.

The investigation overall reported the following: Fewer insertions were carried by abundant cord blood beta clonotypes, a similar but weaker trend appeared in young adult naive repertoires, and no such trend appeared in memory repertoires. Because the same donors could not be followed over many years, conclusions were based on cross-sectional statistical analysis. Out-of-frame TCR alpha sequences shared between twins showed an excess of low generation-probability sequences compared with coincidental sharing between unrelated individuals. In monozygotic twins, recombination models systematically underestimated out-of-frame TCR alpha sharing, but the models matched the sharing seen between unrelated individuals. A weaker excess of twin sharing was found in beta out-of-frame sequences because the signal-to-noise ratio was lowered by fewer shared sequences. Zero-insertion analyses could be partly confounded by invariant T cells such as MAIT and iNKT, though diverse VJ usage argued against such confounding for most clonotypes.

These data were also reused for a study on T cells expressing NK-cell markers. The other study reports the following: Fewer than ten donors provided sorted CD3+CD56+NKG2C+, CD3+CD56+NKG2C- and CD3+CD56-NKG2C+ T-cell subsets, whose TCR beta-chain repertoires were profiled. Of the eight sequenced donors, seven were found to be HCMV-seropositive and one was found to be HCMV-seronegative. To restrict sorting to alphabetaTCR-expressing T cells, an anti-gammadeltaTCR antibody was added in several experiments. In roughly 6 donors, the dominant CD3+CD56+NKG2C+ clonotypes were among the top 10 CD8+ clonotypes and accounted for about 1.0-7.5% of CD8+ T cells. Those dominant clonotypes were again the most abundant among CD3+CD56-NKG2C+ cells in a handful of donors, at about 28.3-60.1%. Whether the expanded NKG2C-expressing T cell clones were specific for HCMV antigens remained unclear. All eight donors whose samples were sequenced were randomly selected healthy volunteers, three of them men and five women. HCMV-specific IgG was detected in serum with a commercial ELISA kit to determine HCMV serostatus. MIGEC was used to demultiplex reads and group reads by UMI, and MiTCR was used to assemble and quantify clonotypes. To remove erroneous sequences, TCR cDNA sequences were retained only when supported by two or more reads. The tcR package was used for downstream repertoire analysis, and clonotypes were matched between fractions using CDR3 nucleotide sequence together with V segment. VDJmatch was used to annotate antigen specificity against VDJdb, with one amino acid substitution in CDR3 allowed.

The chain is made from TRBV27 and TRBJ1-4; D gene: possibly TRBD1, on 5 matching bases. The specimen was CD8+ T cells sorted from blood. The receptor was isolated from a woman aged 18-29 years in good health. The CDR3 protein sequence reads: CASSLQGFEKLFF. DNA sequence: TGTGCCAGCAGTTTACAGGGATTTGAAAAACTGTTTTTT.